A single TCR beta chain is shown here with its context. The data derive from a study of blood T cell repertoires in COVID-19. At the level of the study: Material from acute and convalescent COVID-19 was sourced from the United States, Italy and Spain.

Profiling relied on immunoSEQ multiplex PCR, and the TCRdb table lists in-frame clones only, not all of them. The sample has fewer than 350,000 clones, about 86% seen once. This CDR3 comprises 15 residues. Germline lookup yields CDR1 SGHAT and CDR2 FQNNGV. Trimming stripped 0 bases from V and 1 base from J, with 6 bases between. The V and J genes are TRBV11-2 and TRBJ2-2; D gene uncertain. The sample consisted of peripheral blood. This TCR was sampled from a woman in her thirties with COVID-19, enrolled during active disease. This CDR3 reads CASSLDPRNTGELFF. In DNA, the CDR3 is TGTGCCAGCAGCTTAGATCCGAGGAACACCGGGGAGCTGTTTTTT.